A selection of T cell receptor beta chains follows, all from one sample in a study of PD-L1 blockade in urothelial cancer. The method was immunoSEQ multiplex PCR; TCRdb's version includes in-frame clones alone and lacks a portion of them. This sample has about 30,000 clones, with approximately 89% found just once. The sequencing used PBMCs, collected around atezolizumab (anti-PD-L1) treatment. The receptor source for this set is a man aged 45-60 years with urothelial cancer. Each CDR3 is given without its conserved first and last residue.

j_call v_call cdr3_aa
TRBJ1-3 TRBV10-3 AIRGDRTISGNTIY
TRBJ2-1 TRBV6-4 ASSDSSGPYNEQF
TRBJ2-3 TRBV7-6 ASSLGGWGGTDTQY
TRBJ1-4 TRBV15 ATSRDRGDEKLF
TRBJ2-4 TRBV14 ASSQAGGTLGRNIQY
TRBJ2-5 TRBV28 ASSLTATGGRGGQETQY
TRBJ2-3 TRBV25-1 ASSLGTDTQY
TRBJ2-7 TRBV6-1 ASSNPGQGIYEQY
TRBJ2-7 TRBV7-2 ASSLTGGSYEQY
TRBJ2-7 TRBV27 ASSPGLPLGQQY
TRBJ1-2 TRBV11-2 ASRSLTGKYNYGYT
TRBJ2-7 TRBV11-1 ASSLELPRRLSGEQY
TRBJ2-7 TRBV27 ASRKDRVPHYEQY
TRBJ2-3 TRBV18 ASSPTGNTDTQY
TRBJ1-5 TRBV30 AWSPTGTRLYSNQPQH
TRBJ2-1 TRBV6-1 ASSEQAWNEQF
TRBJ2-7 TRBV7-9 ASSSGQGPIYEQY
TRBJ2-5 TRBV2 ASSGTSGVQTQY
TRBJ1-1 TRBV5-5 ASSGNQGAGTEAF
TRBJ2-7 TRBV5-4 ASSLRQGATYEQY
TRBJ1-5 TRBV6-1 ASRETGLNQPQH
TRBJ2-7 TRBV7-2 ASSPGAYEQY
TRBJ1-2 TRBV19 ASSRDRAGGYT
TRBJ1-5 TRBV6-1 ASSEVGSQNQPQH
TRBJ2-3 TRBV10-3 AISEKERVGTDTQY
TRBJ2-5 TRBV5-6 ASSFSGGVWETQY
TRBJ2-2 TRBV10-3 AISLGPGHTNTGELF
TRBJ1-5 TRBV28 ASSSPSGQGLYSNQPQH
TRBJ2-2 TRBV19 ASSLGQGANTGELF
TRBJ2-3 TRBV7-2 ASSLESSRADTQY
TRBJ2-1 TRBV7-2 ASSSLTSGGKYNEQF
TRBJ2-1 TRBV14 ASSQAQGIYNEQF
TRBJ2-1 TRBV9 ASSWGGDNEQF
TRBJ2-3 TRBV30 AWTPTGGTIADTQY
TRBJ2-5 TRBV10-2 ASSESISPGETQY
TRBJ1-4 TRBV14 ASSQDHGTLRGDEKLF
TRBJ1-2 TRBV29-1 SAEIQGPFDGYT
TRBJ1-5 TRBV19 ASSTWTGRDQPQH
TRBJ2-7 TRBV27 ASSLPGGYEQY
TRBJ2-1 TRBV5-4 ASSLAQGSSSYNEQF
TRBJ2-5 TRBV15 ATSRGMGAIGETQY
TRBJ1-1 TRBV6-1 ASRKDSGTEAF
TRBJ1-1 TRBV10-3 AISGDSTTNTEAF
TRBJ2-7 TRBV5-1 ASSTGQASYEQY
TRBJ2-7 TRBV6-6 ASSSVQGQGRNEQY
TRBJ2-5 TRBV5-1 ASSPRAGFQETQY
TRBJ2-3 TRBV5-1 ASSLGTGGRRDTQY
TRBJ1-5 TRBV7-2 ASSLRSNQPQH
TRBJ2-2 TRBV9 ASTPTGTGGAGELF
TRBJ2-3 TRBV11-2 ASSLETSGKPDTQY
TRBJ2-7 TRBV12-5 ASGLGQTGAYEQY
TRBJ2-2 TRBV19 ASSISGTRTGELF
TRBJ2-7 TRBV11-2 ASRRTGRYYEQY